This T cell receptor beta chain was found in a study of OX40 agonist ivuxolimab in advanced cancers. CDR3 length: 13 residues. The V end lost 6 bases, the J end lost 4 bases, and 15 bases lay between the germline ends. The germline V gene has CDR1 SQVTM and CDR2 ANQGSEA. Sequencing used immunoSEQ multiplex PCR; TCRdb keeps in-frame clones, though not all of them. The sample has roughly 120,000 clones; around 93% are singletons. The clonotype was recovered from an adult with an advanced solid tumor such as melanoma, head and neck, liver or kidney cancer. The sample in question was CD4+ or CD8+ T cells sorted from blood, obtained in a trial of the OX40 agonist ivuxolimab. The chain links TRBV29-1 to TRBJ1-2; maybe TRBD1 (6 bases). CDR3 in DNA: TGCAGCGTCCTACCGACAGGAACCTATGGCTACACCTTC. Residues: CSVLPTGTYGYTF.